Below, 24 T cell receptor beta chains from the same sample are listed, as sequenced in a study of blood T cells in healthy people across ages. With a J-beta primer mix and a sample-barcoded 5' primer, a second PCR ran 7 to 11 cycles. TCRdb recomputed calls from the 5' RACE reads with MiXCR, one row per CDR3 protein. Of a few hundred thousand distinct CDR3 sequences listed, around 27% were seen once; the top ten hold approximately 4%. These data are also associated with another study on T cells of mothers and their children.

The sample taken for sequencing was blood. Receptor source: a boy younger than 10 in good health.

This clonotype was seen more than once but under ten times. The V and J genes are TRBV21-1 and TRBJ2-5; the table's D call of TRBD2 was not tested on the DNA. TRBV21-1 is termed a pseudogene. This CDR3 is 14 amino acids long. CDR3 in amino acids: CASSSGALQETQYF. The CDR3, as DNA: TGTGCCAGCAGTAGCGGGGCTCTACAAGAGACCCAGTACTTC.

Here the CDR3 reads CSASHQDTQYF. CDR3 DNA sequence: TGCAGTGCTAGCCACCAAGATACGCAGTATTTT. The genes are TRBV20-1 and TRBJ2-3; no clear D gene. From germline, CDR1 is DFQATT and CDR2 SNEGSKA (reference sequence). V dropped 3 bases and J dropped 5 bases, with 6 bases sitting between them. The CDR3 extends over 11 amino acids.

This clonotype appeared many times. At one of its ends the junction is not consistent with the germline gene, which may arise from a read error. The rearrangement joins TRBV7-8 to TRBJ2-7; 13 bases are a match to TRBD2. CDR3 size: 15 residues. Germline-derived CDR1 and CDR2 are SGHVS and FQNEAQ. The CDR3 nucleotides are TGCGCCAGCAGCCTTGGGACTAGCGGGACCTACGAGCAGTACTTC. Its translation is CASSLGTSGTYEQYF. The variable domain in full, with the rest retrieved from reference TRBV7-8 and TRBJ2-7, is GAGVSQSPRYKVAKRGQDVALRCDPISGHVSLFWYQQALGQGPEFLTYFQNEAQLDKSGLPSDRFFAERPEGSVSTLKIQRTQQEDSAVYLCASSLGTSGTYEQYFGPGTRLTVT.

This clonotype was seen a handful of times. The J gene is TRBJ1-6, the V gene TRBV5-4; D remains ambiguous. The CDR3 length is 13 residues. Trimming took 3 bases from V and 4 from J, leaving 5 bases between them. CDR1 and CDR2 from the germline V gene are SGHNT and YYREEE (reference sequence). CDR3 sequence: CASSSMYNSPLHF. The CDR3 bases are TGTGCCAGCAGCTCCATGTATAATTCACCCCTCCACTTT.

This sequence joins TRBV6-1 and TRBJ2-2; D gene ambiguous. This CDR3 has 14 residues. The germline V gene encodes CDR1 MNHNS and CDR2 SASEGT. Trimming removed 3 bases at V and 2 bases at J, with 7 bases between. CDR3 amino acids: CASSEYFNTGELFF. As DNA, the CDR3 is TGTGCCAGCAGTGAGTACTTCAACACCGGGGAGCTGTTTTTT.

The chain recombines TRBV6-2 or TRBV6-3 with TRBJ2-7, with TRBD2 as a possible D gene (6 bases). The germline V and J ends were trimmed by 0 bases and 5 bases, with 17 bases remaining between them. The CDR3 contains 16 residues. The germline V gene encodes CDR1 MNHEY and CDR2 SVGEGT. This CDR3 reads CASSYSYSGLNDEQYF. In DNA, the CDR3 is TGTGCCAGCAGTTACTCATACAGCGGGCTTAACGACGAGCAGTACTTC.

The gene calls are TRBV20-1 and TRBJ2-5, with 8 bases identical to TRBD2. The tail of the sequence fits TRBJ2-1 better, so the J call may be wrong. The germline V gene encodes CDR1 DFQATT and CDR2 SNEGSKA (reference sequence). The CDR3 is 14 amino acids. The CDR3 nucleotides are TGCAGTGCGTGGACTAGCCAGTCCGGCAATGAGCAGTTCTTC. The encoded protein is CSAWTSQSGNEQFF.

This clonotype has a single count. The rearrangement uses TRBV4-2 and TRBJ2-7; D is perhaps TRBD2 (6 bases). CDR1 and CDR2 from the germline V gene are LGHNA and YNFKEQ. The V and J ends lost 1 base and 6 bases respectively, with 13 bases between them. The CDR3 has 14 amino acids. CDR3 DNA sequence: TGTGCCAGCAGCCAAGCGGGAGACCTGGCCGAGCAGTACTTC. Translation gives CASSQAGDLAEQYF.

In DNA, the CDR3 is TGTGCCAGCAGTCTCACAGGGGGCGCCCCCGGGGGCAAAAACATTCAGTACTTC. The encoded protein is CASSLTGGAPGGKNIQYF. V gene TRBV6-1 combines with J gene TRBJ2-4; 9 nucleotides agree with TRBD1. The CDR3 is made up of 18 amino acids. Per germline, CDR1 MNHNS and CDR2 SASEGT. The junction had 14 bases not matched to a gene; V was cut back by 5 bases and J by 3 bases.

This clonotype was seen a few times. V gene TRBV18 combines with J gene TRBJ2-5; a possible D gene is TRBD1 (6 bases). The DNA matches TRBJ2-7 better at its end, which makes the J call doubtful. Germline values: CDR1 KGHSH, CDR2 LQKENI. The CDR3 has 14 residues. The CDR3 sequence: CASSPRDKYYEQYF. CDR3 in DNA: TGTGCCAGCTCACCACGGGACAAGTACTACGAGCAGTACTTC.

This clonotype was seen only a few times. The CDR3 loop reads CSVEGASLVAETQYF. For the CDR3, the DNA is TGCAGCGTTGAGGGAGCATCCTTAGTGGCCGAGACCCAGTACTTC. This chain uses TRBV29-1 with TRBJ2-5; D is possibly TRBD2 (5 bases). Germline V gene sequence: CDR1 SQVTM, CDR2 ANQGSEA. With 3 bases removed from V and 5 bases from J, the gap between germline ends came to 19 bases. The CDR3 extends over 15 amino acids.

The genes are TRBV10-2 and TRBJ1-3, with D perhaps TRBD1 (5 bases). The V gene lost 2 bases and the J gene lost 4 bases, with 12 bases spanning the gap. Germline V CDR1 and CDR2: WSHSY, SAAADI. The CDR3 totals 15 residues. The CDR3 bases are TGCGCCAGCAGTGAGCGGACGGGGGGAGGAAACACCATATATTTT. Its protein product is CASSERTGGGNTIYF.

This rearrangement joins TRBV27 to TRBJ1-2; tentative D call: TRBD1 (6 bases). Germline loops: CDR1 MNHEY, CDR2 SMNVEV (reference sequence). Trimming stripped 4 bases from V and 5 bases from J, with 14 bases between. CDR3 size: 14 residues. The CDR3: CASSSTGRRYGYTF. CDR3 nucleotides: TGTGCCAGCAGTTCAACAGGGAGAAGGTATGGCTACACCTTC.

This sequence joins TRBV7-9 and TRBJ1-2; D remains unclear. Germline values: CDR1 SEHNR, CDR2 FQNEAQ (reference sequence). This CDR3 spans 13 amino acids. V dropped 5 bases and J dropped 6 bases, with 13 bases sitting between them. This CDR3 reads CASSAWAPNGYTF. CDR3 nucleotides: TGTGCCAGCAGCGCCTGGGCGCCGAATGGCTACACCTTC.

The chain couples TRBV12-3 or TRBV12-4 to TRBJ2-3, with 9 bases fitting TRBD1. The CDR3 runs to 13 residues. V was clipped by 6 bases and J by 9 bases; unmatched bases: 7. The CDR3 sequence is CASSPRTGATQYF. The CDR3 bases are TGTGCCAGCAGCCCCAGGACAGGGGCGACGCAGTATTTT.

The rearrangement joins TRBV21-1 to TRBJ2-3. TRBV21-1 represents a pseudogene. The CDR3 covers 18 residues. CDR3 amino acids: CASSKALSGTAGTDTQYF. The CDR3 DNA follows: TGTGCCAGCAGCAAAGCGCTTTCTGGGACCGCCGGCACAGATACGCAGTATTTT.

The chain is built from TRBV12-3 or TRBV12-4 and TRBJ2-1, with 9 positions matching TRBD2. The CDR3 is 15 residues long. Trimming removed 6 bases from V and 8 bases from J; junction bases left unmatched: 11. The CDR3 DNA follows: TGTGCCAGCAGCCGATCTAGCGGGATAAGCCATGAGCAGTTCTTC. Translating gives CASSRSSGISHEQFF.

Here the CDR3 DNA reads TGTGCCAGCAGCCCCTTCGGGACAGGGGACTACGAGCAGTACTTC. Translating it yields CASSPFGTGDYEQYF. The rearrangement joins TRBV14 to TRBJ2-7, with TRBD1 identical over 10 bases. V trimming: 4 bases; J trimming: 3 bases; junction bases outside the gene matches: 6. Germline values: CDR1 SGHDN, CDR2 FVKESK. The CDR3 runs 15 residues.

V is TRBV7-9 and J is TRBJ2-4, with D perhaps matching TRBD1 (6 bases). CDR1 and CDR2 from the germline V gene are SEHNR and FQNEAQ (reference sequence). The CDR3 length is 13 residues. Between the trimmed V and J ends, which lost 3 bases and 11 bases, there was a span of 14 bases. Here the CDR3 DNA reads TGTGCCAGCAGCTTCGGGACAATATCGTTTCAGTACTTC. This gives the protein CASSFGTISFQYF.

This clonotype showed up just a few times. V usage is TRBV5-4 and J usage is TRBJ2-1; D is uncertain. Between the trimmed V and J ends, which lost 5 bases and 0 bases, there was a span of 12 bases. The germline CDR1 and CDR2 sequences are SGHNT and YYREEE (reference sequence). The CDR3 is 15 residues long. The CDR3 protein is CASRALGGSYNEQFF. Here the CDR3 DNA reads TGTGCCAGCAGGGCGTTGGGCGGCTCCTACAATGAGCAGTTCTTC.

This clonotype has a handful of counts. The chain links TRBV21-1 to TRBJ2-1; the table's D call, TRBD2, was not checked against the DNA. TRBV21-1 is termed a pseudogene. This CDR3 has 16 residues. CDR3 sequence: CASSSAGWASYNEQFF. CDR3 DNA: TGTGCCAGCAGCTCCGCGGGATGGGCCTCCTACAATGAGCAGTTCTTC.

The rearrangement uses TRBV20-1 and TRBJ2-2; D unclear. Germline V lookup: CDR1 DFQATT, CDR2 SNEGSKA (reference sequence). Trimming stripped 4 bases from V and 1 base from J, with 13 bases between. CDR3 length: 15 amino acids. The CDR3 nucleotides read TGCAGTGCTATCCCCCGGAGAGGGAACACCGGGGAGCTGTTTTTT. Its protein product is CSAIPRRGNTGELFF.

This chain joins TRBV7-2 and TRBJ2-5; 10 bases map to TRBD1. The CDR3 is 13 residues long. J lost 9 bases, V lost 5 bases, and 6 bases had no gene match. Germline loops: CDR1 SGHTA, CDR2 FQGNSA. CDR3 sequence (DNA): TGTGCCAGCAGCATGACAGGGGGCGGGTCCCAGTACTTC. As protein: CASSMTGGGSQYF.

This clonotype has just a few counts. The rearrangement links TRBV6-2 or TRBV6-3 to TRBJ2-1, with 9 nucleotides matching TRBD2. Germline V gene data show CDR1 as MNHEY and CDR2 as SVGEGT. This CDR3 contains 14 residues. After removal of 2 bases from V and 8 bases from J, the junction contained 4 bases not matched to a gene. For the CDR3, the DNA is TGTGCCAGCAGTTACGGGACTAGCCAGCATGAGCAGTTCTTC. Its protein product is CASSYGTSQHEQFF.